These 4 T cell receptor beta chains came from one sample sequenced in a study of Graves' ophthalmopathy and Graves' hyperthyroidism. The authors amplified TCR beta CDR3 regions from RNA transcripts. Second-round multiplex PCR came after first-round RT-PCR with HTBI primers. TCRdb analysed the multiplex PCR reads with MiXCR anew, one entry per CDR3 protein. The sample holds about 740,000 distinct CDR3 sequences, roughly two fifths seen once. The sample consisted of peripheral blood. The receptors originated from an adult man with Graves' ophthalmopathy.

This chain connects TRBV9 to TRBJ2-5; 7 bases fit TRBD2. J was trimmed by 7 bases and V by 4 bases; bases with no gene match: 19. There are 17 residues in the CDR3. The germline CDR1 and CDR2 sequences are SGDLS and YYNGEE. This CDR3 is CASSSGLMAGERGTQYF. The CDR3 DNA follows: TGTGCCAGCAGCTCAGGCCTAATGGCGGGAGAAAGGGGGACCCAGTACTTC.

The chain recombines TRBV2 with TRBJ2-5; 8 nucleotides line up with TRBD2. This CDR3 region has 12 residues. Germline V lookup: CDR1 SNHLY, CDR2 FYNNEI. V trimming: 8 bases; J trimming: 5 bases; junction bases outside the gene matches: 4. The CDR3 nucleotides are TGTGCCAGCGTCGCTAGCGGGGAGACCCAGTACTTC. This gives the protein CASVASGETQYF.

This clonotype was observed at least ten times. V is TRBV12-3 or TRBV12-4 and J is TRBJ1-6, with D possibly TRBD1 on 6 matching bases. The V end was cut by 6 bases, the J end by 9 bases, with 12 bases between. This CDR3 contains 13 residues. The CDR3 DNA is TGTGCCAGCAGCTATAACAGGGTTTCACCCCTCCACTTT. As protein: CASSYNRVSPLHF.

The chain has TRBV18 and TRBJ1-5, with D possibly being TRBD1 (6 bases). CDR3 length equals 13 residues. The germline CDR1 and CDR2 sequences are KGHSH and LQKENI. Trimming took 2 bases from V and 7 from J, leaving 9 bases between them. Here the CDR3 reads CASSPVQGQPQHF. Written as DNA, the CDR3 is TGTGCCAGCTCACCAGTACAGGGCCAGCCCCAGCATTTT.